This T cell receptor (beta chain) was documented in a study of blood T cells in healthy people across ages. Study in general: The capture of about one barcoded beta molecule per two T cells was achieved by template switching. Whole-study results and caveats: Naive T cell percentage by flow cytometry tracked strongly with beta diversity. Per million T cells, TCR beta diversity dropped roughly linearly as age increased.

Using a J-beta primer mix together with a sample-barcoded 5' primer, a second PCR was run for roughly 6 to 11 cycles. Each cDNA molecule was tagged by a template-switch adaptor that had 12 random nucleotides. Using its own MiXCR run on the 5' RACE reads, TCRdb lists one record per CDR3 protein. This sample has some 760,000 distinct CDR3 sequences; roughly 25% occur once, and the top ten carry under 10%. This clonotype was seen just once. The antigen remains unidentified. Trimming removed 2 bases from V and 12 bases from J; junction bases left unmatched: 13. Germline CDR1 is LGHNA and CDR2 is YNFKEQ. The CDR3 is 14 residues long. These sequences were also reported in another study, on T cells of mothers and their children.

The TCR comes from a boy aged 10-17 years in good health. This chain joins TRBV4-2 and TRBJ2-7, with 7 bases matching TRBD2. Sequencing was done on a sample of blood. The CDR3: CASSQSREGSVRYF. CDR3 DNA: TGTGCCAGCAGCCAATCGAGGGAGGGGTCGGTACGGTACTTC.